This entry features one TCR beta chain sequence. Antigen: not known. CDR1 is MGHDK, CDR2 SYGVNS, per germline. Trimming took 3 bases from V and 1 from J; bases not matched to a gene: 6. This CDR3 has 16 amino acids. Assay used: immunoSEQ multiplex PCR; TCRdb lists only in-frame clones, some missing. The table includes about 83,000 clones, roughly 83% detected once. The sample belongs to a study of OX40 agonist ivuxolimab in advanced cancers. Study at large: Cancers in dose escalation were hepatocellular, melanoma, renal cell and head and neck. Study conclusions and caveats: Near-lowest levels of clonal expansion characterized partial responders at 0.1-3.0 mg/kg. At 0.1 to 3.0 mg/kg and by week 6, CD4+ and CD8+ T cells in the blood had expanded clonally.

This chain uses TRBV25-1 with TRBJ2-1; the match to TRBD1 covers 7 bases. The TCR sequence derives from an adult with an advanced solid tumor such as melanoma, head and neck, liver or kidney cancer. The starting material was CD4+ or CD8+ T cells sorted from blood, obtained in a trial of the OX40 agonist ivuxolimab. CDR3 in amino acids: CASSDTTGKSYNEQFF. In DNA form, the CDR3 reads TGTGCCAGCAGTGATACGACAGGGAAATCCTACAATGAGCAGTTCTTC.